This section outlines one T cell receptor (beta chain) sequence together with its context. This entry comes from a study of cytomegalovirus exposure and HLA in healthy donors. The PCR had 60 Vbeta and 13 Jbeta primers. The protocol was immunoSEQ multiplex PCR, while the TCRdb copy is restricted to in-frame clones and leaves out a portion. The sample shows some 140,000 clones, roughly three quarters of them seen only once. The sequencing sample was made of PBMCs. This receptor was taken from a man aged 25 to 40 in good health and CMV-seropositive.

CDR3 loop: CASSYSGSSYNEQFF. The CDR3 bases are TGTGCCAGCAGTTATAGCGGGAGTTCCTACAATGAGCAGTTCTTC. The V call is TRBV11-3, the J call TRBJ2-1; 9 bases map to TRBD2. After removal of 6 bases from V and 1 base from J, the junction contained 4 bases not matched to a gene. Germline V lookup: CDR1 SGHNT, CDR2 YENEEA. This CDR3 spans 15 amino acids.